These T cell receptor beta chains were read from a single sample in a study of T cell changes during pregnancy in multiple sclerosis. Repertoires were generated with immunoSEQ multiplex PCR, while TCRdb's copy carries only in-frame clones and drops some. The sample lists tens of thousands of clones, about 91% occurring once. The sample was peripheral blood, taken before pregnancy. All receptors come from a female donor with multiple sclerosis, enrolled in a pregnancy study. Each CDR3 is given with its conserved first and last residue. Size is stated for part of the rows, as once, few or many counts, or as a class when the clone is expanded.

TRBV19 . CASTPVGRLRGTDTQYF
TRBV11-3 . CASSSRTGSGEQFF
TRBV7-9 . CASSFDRAGEKLFF
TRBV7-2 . CASSVSRQGPYEQYF
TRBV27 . CASSADRNTEAFF
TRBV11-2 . CASSSWTILQETQYF
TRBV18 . CASSPGQDYGYTF
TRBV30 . CAWSVLVSGGEQYF
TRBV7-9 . CASSFDRGETQYF
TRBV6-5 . CASSTRQVLPYEQYF
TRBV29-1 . CSVEMPSGGWADTQYF
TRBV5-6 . CASSRYRVNYGYTF
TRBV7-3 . CASSLSPDGGWTGELFF
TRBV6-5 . CASSYLPGTGRRQFF
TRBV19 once CATGAGTGANVLTF
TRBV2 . CASSQDREYEQYF
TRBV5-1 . CASSPEGVAVTLHF
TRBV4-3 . CASSQLRGGDTQYF
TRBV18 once CASSSGQGDEQYF
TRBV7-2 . CASTLTSTDTQYF
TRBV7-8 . CASSYTISGQGHEQFF
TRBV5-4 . CASSPGQGRSEAFF
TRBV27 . CASSYSTGSYEQYF
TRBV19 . CASSWGGDLYEQYF
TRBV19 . CANHKRDRGRSYEQYF
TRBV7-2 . CASSLAGGAEQYF
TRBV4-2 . CASSPRDSRTDTQYF
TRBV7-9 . CASSLDTPEAFF
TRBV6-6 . CASIGQILEAFF
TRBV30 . CAWKGGLATQYF
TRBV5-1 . CASSLTGTSGTGELFF
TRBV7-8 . CASSSPSGQGANTGELFF
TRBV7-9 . CASSFEDPPTGELFF
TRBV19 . CASVTRQGDNEQFF
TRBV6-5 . CASSLAGGPQETQYF
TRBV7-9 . CASSFSSGGIGHYF
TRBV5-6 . CASSFLGTGLGGGYTF
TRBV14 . CASSAALTGEQYF
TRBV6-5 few CASSTTGYGYTF
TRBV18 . CASSRAGGSNYGYTF
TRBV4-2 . CASSPGQGTDTEAFF
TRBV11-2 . CASTGPGTGVSDTQYF